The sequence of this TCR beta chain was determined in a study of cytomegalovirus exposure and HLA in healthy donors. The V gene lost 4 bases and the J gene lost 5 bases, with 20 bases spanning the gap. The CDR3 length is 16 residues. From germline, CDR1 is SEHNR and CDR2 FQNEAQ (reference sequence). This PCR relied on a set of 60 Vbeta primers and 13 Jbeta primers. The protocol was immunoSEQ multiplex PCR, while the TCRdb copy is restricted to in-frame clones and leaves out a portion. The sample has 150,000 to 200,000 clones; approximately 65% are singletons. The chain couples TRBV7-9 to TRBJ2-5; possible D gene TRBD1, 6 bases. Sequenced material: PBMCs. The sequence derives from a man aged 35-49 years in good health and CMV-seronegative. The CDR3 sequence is CASSYSRDIRRETQYF. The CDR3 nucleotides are TGTGCCAGCAGCTATTCCCGGGACATACGTAGGGAGACCCAGTACTTC.